A selection of T cell receptor beta chains follows, all from one sample in a study of OX40 agonist ivuxolimab in advanced cancers. The table came from immunoSEQ multiplex PCR; TCRdb's copy has only in-frame clones and leaves some out. The table shows tens of thousands of clones, with roughly 84% occurring only once. The input for sequencing was CD4+ or CD8+ T cells sorted from blood, taken in a trial of the OX40 agonist ivuxolimab. These receptor sequences come from an adult with an advanced solid tumor such as melanoma, head and neck, liver or kidney cancer. CDR3s include the opening cysteine and the closing phenylalanine or tryptophan. The order of the fields is clone size, D gene, J gene, V gene, CDR3 DNA, CDR3 protein. The D gene is left open where the match is weak. Not every row has a clone size; where given, it reads once, few, many or a size class.

- | - | TRBJ2-7 | TRBV6-6 | TGTGCCAGCAGTCAAGGACAGACACAGTACTTC | CASSQGQTQYF
- | TRBD1 | TRBJ1-1 | TRBV12-5 | TGTGCTAGTGTCGGGACCGGGACAGCCACCACTGAAGCTTTCTTT | CASVGTGTATTEAFF
- | - | TRBJ2-4 | TRBV2 | TGTGCCAGCAGTGAAGGGGGGCCGAGGTCGGTAGCCAAAAACATTCAGTACTTC | CASSEGGPRSVAKNIQYF
- | TRBD1 | TRBJ1-1 | TRBV7-3 | TGTGCCAGCAGCTTAGCGCCAGGGGGGAGAGACACTGAAGCTTTCTTT | CASSLAPGGRDTEAFF
- | TRBD1 | TRBJ2-5 | TRBV19 | TGTGCCAGTAGTAGTCCTCCCCGGGACAGGGACCAAGAGACCCAGTACTTC | CASSSPPRDRDQETQYF
- | TRBD1 | TRBJ2-7 | TRBV2 | TGTGCCAGCAGGACAGGGACAGTCCCCTACGAGCAGTACTTC | CASRTGTVPYEQYF
- | - | TRBJ2-7 | TRBV5-1 | TGCGCCAGCAGCTTGTCAGACCCACCGGGCTACGAGCAGTACTTC | CASSLSDPPGYEQYF
- | - | TRBJ2-5 | TRBV5-5 | TGTGCCAGCAGCGGGTTCGGGGAGACCCAGTACTTC | CASSGFGETQYF
once | TRBD1 | TRBJ1-2 | TRBV5-4 | TGTGCCAGCAGCTTTTGGGACAGGGGATATGGCTACACCTTC | CASSFWDRGYGYTF
- | - | TRBJ2-5 | TRBV6-1 | TGTGCCAGCAGGATAGAGGGGAGACAGGATACGAGGTACTTC | CASRIEGRQDTRYF
- | - | TRBJ2-3 | TRBV7-9 | TGTGCCAGCAGCTTATTAACTAGCACAGATACGCAGTATTTT | CASSLLTSTDTQYF
- | - | TRBJ2-3 | TRBV4-2 | TGTGCCAGCAGCCCTAAGGACAGTTCGGGAGATACGCAGTATTTT | CASSPKDSSGDTQYF
- | - | TRBJ1-3 | TRBV6-5 | TGTGCCAGCAGTGAACGGGGTGCTGGAAACACCATATATTTT | CASSERGAGNTIYF
- | TRBD1 | TRBJ1-1 | TRBV6-4 | TGTGCCAGCAGTGCGACAGGGACGAACACTGAAGCTTTCTTT | CASSATGTNTEAFF
- | - | TRBJ2-3 | TRBV7-9 | TGTGCCAGCAGCAACCGGGACATACGCACAGATACGCAGTATTTT | CASSNRDIRTDTQYF
- | - | TRBJ2-5 | TRBV11-2 | TGTGCCAGCAGCTCAGCGGGTGAAGAGACCCAGTACTTC | CASSSAGEETQYF
- | - | TRBJ2-3 | TRBV7-9 | TGTGCCAGCAGCCAAGGACGGGCCTACCTCCCCACAGATACGCAGTATTTT | CASSQGRAYLPTDTQYF
- | - | TRBJ1-4 | TRBV14 | TGTGCCAGCAGCCAAGACTCGGGGGGCCTATACGAAAAACTGTTTTTT | CASSQDSGGLYEKLFF
- | TRBD2 | TRBJ2-5 | TRBV28 | TGTGCCAGCATTCCCGGGACTAGTGCAGAGACCCAGTACTTC | CASIPGTSAETQYF
- | TRBD1 | TRBJ2-7 | TRBV5-4 | TGTGCCAGCAGCTTGAGGGGGCCCTCCTACGAGCAGTACTTC | CASSLRGPSYEQYF
- | - | TRBJ1-5 | TRBV11-2 | TGTGCCAGCAGCTTAGAGTGGAATCAGCCCCAGCATTTT | CASSLEWNQPQHF
once | - | TRBJ1-1 | TRBV5-8 | TGTGCCAGCCGACCGGGTAGGGGTGCGGTCCCTGAAGCTTTCTTT | CASRPGRGAVPEAFF
- | - | TRBJ2-7 | TRBV6-1 | TGTGCCAGCCGGGACAATTTCTACGAGCAGTACTTC | CASRDNFYEQYF
few | - | TRBJ2-3 | TRBV5-4 | TGTGCCAGCAGCTTGGGCAGCACAGATACGCAGTATTTT | CASSLGSTDTQYF
- | - | TRBJ2-7 | TRBV27 | TGTGCCAGCAGTTCCAGAATCTCCTACGAGCAGTACTTC | CASSSRISYEQYF
- | - | TRBJ2-7 | TRBV7-5 | TGTGCCAGCAGCGTCGGGACAGACGAGCAGTACTTC | CASSVGTDEQYF
once | - | TRBJ1-4 | TRBV28 | TGTGCCAGCAGTTCTACAGGGTTGGATGAAAAACTGTTTTTT | CASSSTGLDEKLFF
- | TRBD2 | TRBJ2-3 | TRBV28 | TGTGCCAGCAGTTCGCGGGGGGACCCCACAGATACGCAGTATTTT | CASSSRGDPTDTQYF
- | TRBD2 | TRBJ2-7 | TRBV7-3 | TGTGCCAGCAGCGGGACTAGCGGTTCCTACGAGCAGTACTTC | CASSGTSGSYEQYF
few | - | TRBJ2-3 | TRBV6-1 | TGTGCCAGCAGTGAGCCCGGACGTATGAAGAAAGATACGCAGTATTTT | CASSEPGRMKKDTQYF
- | TRBD1 | TRBJ2-1 | TRBV19 | TGTGCCAGTAGTATCGGACAGGGGACGAATGAGCAGTTCTTC | CASSIGQGTNEQFF
- | - | TRBJ2-7 | TRBV4-1 | TGCGCCAGCAGCCTCTGGACAGACCACTACGAGCAGTACTTC | CASSLWTDHYEQYF
- | TRBD1 | TRBJ1-4 | TRBV28 | TGTGCCAGCAGTCCCCGGACAGGGAGAGGCGAAAAACTGTTTTTT | CASSPRTGRGEKLFF
- | TRBD1 | TRBJ2-7 | TRBV27 | TGTGCCAGCAGTTTATCGCGGCAGGGGGTGACCTACGAGCAGTACTTC | CASSLSRQGVTYEQYF
- | TRBD2 | TRBJ2-7 | TRBV14 | TGTGCCAGCAGCCGGAGCGGGGGGATACTGGCCTACGAGCAGTACTTC | CASSRSGGILAYEQYF
few | TRBD2 | TRBJ2-7 | TRBV5-6 | TGTGCCAGCAGCTGGACCCGGGGGGACCGCTACGAGCAGTACTTC | CASSWTRGDRYEQYF
- | - | TRBJ2-7 | TRBV7-9 | TGTGCCAGCAGCCGGCCCCGGGCAGGGGAAAAGGGCGAGCAGTACTTC | CASSRPRAGEKGEQYF
- | TRBD2 | TRBJ2-1 | TRBV2 | TGTGCCAGTAGCGGGTGGGACTACAATGAGCAGTTCTTC | CASSGWDYNEQFF
once | - | TRBJ2-2 | TRBV19 | TGTGCCAGTAGCACAGGGACCAACACCGGGGAGCTGTTTTTT | CASSTGTNTGELFF
few | - | TRBJ1-5 | TRBV15 | TGTGCCACCAGCAGAGATCGGGGGCAAGGGCCCCAGCATTTT | CATSRDRGQGPQHF
- | - | TRBJ2-7 | TRBV5-1 | TGCGCCAGCAGCTTGGTCGGCAACTCCTACGAGCAGTACTTC | CASSLVGNSYEQYF
once | TRBD1 | TRBJ2-6 | TRBV6-1 | TGTGCCAGCAGTGATGAACCGGGACAGGGATCTTCTGGGGCCAACGTCCTGACTTTC | CASSDEPGQGSSGANVLTF
once | TRBD2 | TRBJ2-3 | TRBV27 | TGTGCCAGCAGTTTTGGGGCGGGAGTGGGAGATACGCAGTATTTT | CASSFGAGVGDTQYF
- | - | TRBJ2-3 | TRBV5-4 | TGTGCCAGCAGCCCTACTCTTGGACCCTCAGGAGATACGCAGTATTTT | CASSPTLGPSGDTQYF
- | TRBD2 | TRBJ2-7 | TRBV30 | TGTGCCTGGAGTGTAGCGGGATTCGAGCAGTACTTC | CAWSVAGFEQYF
- | - | TRBJ1-5 | TRBV7-8 | TGTGCCAGCAGCTTAGCAGCCGTCGACTATCAGCCCCAGCATTTT | CASSLAAVDYQPQHF